The clone carrying this T cell receptor (beta chain) was detected ten times or more. The data derive from a study of kidney transplant recipient with SARS-CoV-2 infection. TCRdb independently ran MiXCR on the reads; one entry per CDR3 protein. This sample yields under 300,000 distinct CDR3 sequences, of which more than 25% are seen a single time; roughly 7.3% belongs to the top ten. Trimming left V 4 bases short and J 2 bases short, with 15 bases between. The CDR3 is 15 residues long. The germline CDR1 and CDR2 sequences are SGHKS and YYEKEE (reference sequence). The specimen comprised a blood sample, sampled at baseline and on day 111 from a kidney transplant recipient. The V and J genes are TRBV5-5 and TRBJ2-5; D possibly corresponds to TRBD1 (6 bases). This receptor was taken from a male patient aged 25-45 years who had COVID-19 and was a kidney transplant recipient. Some T cells here may be from the graft donor. The CDR3 here is CASSPPSGQQETQYF. CDR3 nucleotide sequence: TGTGCCAGCAGCCCACCGTCCGGACAGCAAGAGACCCAGTACTTC.